This entry features one TCR beta chain sequence. Its antigen remains unidentified. Base qualities are not at hand, and no much larger clone is one base apart. The CDR3 runs 15 residues from the cysteine to the phenylalanine. Only the CDR3 DNA is retained, 45 bases long and in frame from the first base. V was cut back by 3 bases and J by 1 base, leaving a gap of 10 bases between them. CDR1 KGHSH and CDR2 LQKENI are derived from the germline V gene. The data were taken from a study of blood T cell repertoires in COVID-19 (dated by TCRdb to 2020 to 2022). For context, the study as a whole: Collaborator samples came from the United States, Italy and Spain and covered acute and convalescent phases of COVID-19. The material from the prospective study consisted of cDNA or gDNA derived from T cells, B-cell-depleted T cells, or PBMCs. Subjects who had been exposed to COVID-19, were actively infected with it, or had recovered from it provided the deeply sampled blood TCRbeta repertoires that made up the dataset. The repertoires were released in a freely available public database intended as a resource for research on the immune response to SARS-CoV-2. Samples came from the ongoing ImmuneRACE study (first 160 participants) plus 1,254 subjects from 6 global collaborators. Where available, HLA class I and class II types were obtained from metadata supplied by the sample provider rather than from assay-based typing. Sample metadata almost always included a de-identified subject ID, COVID-19 status, age in years and sex. Study-wide conclusions, independent of this receptor: Clinical and demographic metadata were provided uncurated, with the amount varying by source and participant.

One collaborating source in Seattle enrolled patients during active infection and followed them longitudinally through the course of disease. Each collaborating institution followed its own protocols to collect whole blood in K2EDTA tubes. Collaborator samples were shipped for TCRbeta analysis as frozen whole blood, isolated PBMCs, or DNA extracted from either sample type. TCRbeta CDR3 regions were amplified from genomic DNA by means of the immunoSEQ Assay, a bias-controlled multiplex PCR. Turning to the authors' computational methods: The number of nucleated cells in each sample was estimated by amplification of reference gene primers within the assay. Sequence reads were collapsed and filtered to measure the absolute abundance of every unique TCRbeta CDR3 rearrangement. For each sample, productive Simpson clonality was calculated as the square root of Simpson's diversity index across productive rearrangements. Held by TCRdb, this immuneACCESS table contains in-frame sequences only and omits some clones. Under half of the omission traces to an unresolved V gene where checked; the cause of the rest is unknown. That table gives V, J and clone size, and the DNA gave D and trimming. Here the sample has 200,000 to 250,000 clones; approximately 85% occur a single time. Of the sample, roughly 5% is held by the ten largest clones.

Sequencing was performed on peripheral blood. The clonotype was recovered from a man in his forties or fifties with COVID-19, enrolled during active disease. The sequence links TRBV18 to TRBJ1-5, with TRBD1 perhaps the D gene, on 5 matching bases. The CDR3 corresponds to CASSPTGLSNQPQHF. At the DNA level, the sequence is TGTGCCAGCTCACCGACGGGACTGAGCAATCAGCCCCAGCATTTT.